This entry lists 6 T cell receptor beta chains sequenced from one sample in a study of cytomegalovirus exposure and HLA in healthy donors. The PCR made use of 60 Vbeta and 13 Jbeta primers. Clones were sequenced by immunoSEQ multiplex PCR, and TCRdb holds only the in-frame ones, with some missing. The data hold just over 200,000 clones, with under 70% observed a single time. The sample consisted of PBMCs. The receptors were gathered from a man aged 40-49 years in good health and CMV-seropositive.

The CDR3, as DNA: TGTGCCAGCAAGCCGGGACAGGGGGCAGGTGAGACCCAGTACTTC. Protein product: CASKPGQGAGETQYF. The V call is TRBV6-5, the J call TRBJ2-5; 12 positions match TRBD1. J was trimmed by 5 bases and V by 7 bases; bases with no gene match: 8. Germline lookup yields CDR1 MNHEY and CDR2 SVGAGI. The CDR3 extends over 15 amino acids.

The V gene is TRBV6-1, the J gene TRBJ1-1; D gene unclear. V lost 0 bases, J lost 0 bases, and 11 bases lay in between. Germline CDR1 is MNHNS and CDR2 is SASEGT. This CDR3 contains 16 residues. CDR3 sequence reads: CASSEALIPMNTEAFF. Here the CDR3 DNA reads TGTGCCAGCAGTGAAGCCCTTATACCTATGAACACTGAAGCTTTCTTT.

CDR3: CASSPVGQARELFF. CDR3 nucleotide sequence: TGTGCCAGCAGCCCTGTTGGGCAGGCCCGGGAGCTGTTTTTT. The genes are TRBV5-6 and TRBJ2-2, with no clear D. CDR1 and CDR2 from the germline V gene are SGHDT and YYEEEE. The CDR3 covers 14 residues. Trimming pared 4 bases from V and 9 bases from J, leaving 16 bases between.

This chain joins TRBV2 and TRBJ2-2; possibly TRBD2 for D (7 bases). With 2 bases removed from V and 6 bases from J, the gap between germline ends came to 13 bases. Germline lookup yields CDR1 SNHLY and CDR2 FYNNEI. There are 15 residues in the CDR3. This CDR3 is CASSERGGAPGELFF. DNA for the CDR3: TGTGCCAGCAGTGAAAGGGGGGGGGCCCCCGGGGAGCTGTTTTTT.

This clone was seen a single time. The V and J genes are TRBV15 and TRBJ2-5; D is perhaps TRBD1 (5 bases). The V end was cut by 1 base, the J end by 1 base, with 7 bases between. The germline CDR1 and CDR2 sequences are LNHNV and YYDKDF (reference sequence). The CDR3 consists of 14 residues. This CDR3 is CATSRGGGQETQYF. Written as DNA, the CDR3 is TGTGCCACCAGCAGAGGGGGCGGCCAAGAGACCCAGTACTTC.

This clone turned up a few times. This chain links TRBV7-6 with TRBJ2-7, with D uncertain. Looked up from germline, CDR1 is SGHVS and CDR2 is FNYEAQ. With 6 bases removed from V and 2 bases from J, the gap between germline ends came to 11 bases. The CDR3 sequence is 13 residues long. Written as DNA, the CDR3 is TGTGCCAGCAGTCAAGAGGTCACCTACGAGCAGTACTTC. Translated, it gives CASSQEVTYEQYF.